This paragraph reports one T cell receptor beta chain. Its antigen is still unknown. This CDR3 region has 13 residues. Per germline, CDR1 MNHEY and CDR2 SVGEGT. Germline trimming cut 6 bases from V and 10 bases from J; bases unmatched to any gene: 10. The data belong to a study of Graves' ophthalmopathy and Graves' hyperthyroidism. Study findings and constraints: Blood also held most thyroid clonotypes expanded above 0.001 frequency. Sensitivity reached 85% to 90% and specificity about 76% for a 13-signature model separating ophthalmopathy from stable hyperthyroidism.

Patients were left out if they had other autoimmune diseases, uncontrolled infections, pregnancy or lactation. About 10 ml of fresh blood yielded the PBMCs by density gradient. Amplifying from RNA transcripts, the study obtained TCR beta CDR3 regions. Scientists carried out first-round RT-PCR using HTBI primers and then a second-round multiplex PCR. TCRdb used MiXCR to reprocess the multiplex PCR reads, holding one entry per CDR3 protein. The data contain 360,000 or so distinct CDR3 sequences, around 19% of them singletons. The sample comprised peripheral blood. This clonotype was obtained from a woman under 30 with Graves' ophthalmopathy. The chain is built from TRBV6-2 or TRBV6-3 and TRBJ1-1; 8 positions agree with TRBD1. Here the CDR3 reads CASRTGTGGRAFF. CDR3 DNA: TGTGCCAGCAGGACCGGGACAGGTGGGAGAGCTTTCTTT.